The rows below give T cell receptor beta chains drawn from one sample of a study of cytomegalovirus exposure and HLA in healthy donors. The table came from immunoSEQ multiplex PCR; TCRdb's copy has only in-frame clones and leaves some out. Among some 200,000 clones, 81% were seen once, and the ten largest hold about 2.2%. The sample comprised PBMCs. The receptor source for this set is a woman aged 25 to 39 in good health and CMV-seronegative. Both conserved end residues are part of each CDR3. Fields, in order: clone size, V gene, D gene, J gene, CDR3 protein, CDR3 DNA. A D gene is named only where the DNA matches it firmly. Size tells how often a clone was seen (once, few, many) or the class of an expanded clone, and some rows leave it out.

clone size: -
V gene: TRBV6-6
D gene: -
J gene: TRBJ2-1
CDR3 protein: CASSYRTLRGSNEQFF
CDR3 DNA: TGTGCCAGCAGTTACCGGACTTTGCGGGGTTCCAATGAGCAGTTCTTC

clone size: -
V gene: TRBV5-1
D gene: TRBD1
J gene: TRBJ2-7
CDR3 protein: CASSVPGQGIGEQYF
CDR3 DNA: TGCGCCAGCAGCGTCCCGGGACAGGGCATCGGCGAGCAGTACTTC

clone size: -
V gene: TRBV5-5
D gene: -
J gene: TRBJ2-2
CDR3 protein: CASSLGSGIYTGELFF
CDR3 DNA: TGTGCCAGCAGCTTGGGTTCAGGAATATACACCGGGGAGCTGTTTTTT

clone size: -
V gene: TRBV6-1
D gene: TRBD1
J gene: TRBJ1-3
CDR3 protein: CASSGTGDSGNTIYF
CDR3 DNA: TGTGCCAGCAGTGGAACAGGGGACTCTGGAAACACCATATATTTT

clone size: -
V gene: TRBV19
D gene: -
J gene: TRBJ1-5
CDR3 protein: CASSFAGNNQPQHF
CDR3 DNA: TGTGCCAGTAGTTTCGCAGGCAACAATCAGCCCCAGCATTTT

clone size: -
V gene: TRBV7-2
D gene: -
J gene: TRBJ2-7
CDR3 protein: CASSSGEWLSSEQYF
CDR3 DNA: TGTGCCAGCAGCTCAGGGGAATGGCTCTCTAGCGAGCAGTACTTC

clone size: -
V gene: TRBV11-2
D gene: TRBD1
J gene: TRBJ2-7
CDR3 protein: CASSSKTTGGRAGYEQYF
CDR3 DNA: TGTGCCAGCAGCTCCAAAACTACAGGGGGAAGAGCGGGCTACGAGCAGTACTTC

clone size: -
V gene: TRBV25-1
D gene: -
J gene: TRBJ2-2
CDR3 protein: CASSEFGTGELFF
CDR3 DNA: TGTGCCAGCAGTGAATTCGGCACCGGGGAGCTGTTTTTT

clone size: -
V gene: TRBV29-1
D gene: TRBD1
J gene: TRBJ1-6
CDR3 protein: CSVEEGDRTLHF
CDR3 DNA: TGCAGCGTTGAAGAGGGGGACAGGACCCTCCACTTT

clone size: once
V gene: TRBV4-1
D gene: TRBD1
J gene: TRBJ1-1
CDR3 protein: CASSQREGAARTEAFF
CDR3 DNA: TGCGCCAGCAGCCAACGGGAGGGGGCGGCAAGGACTGAAGCTTTCTTT

clone size: -
V gene: TRBV15
D gene: TRBD1
J gene: TRBJ2-7
CDR3 protein: CATSRDRRGYEQYF
CDR3 DNA: TGTGCCACCAGCCGGGACAGGCGAGGCTACGAGCAGTACTTC

clone size: -
V gene: TRBV11-3
D gene: TRBD2
J gene: TRBJ2-1
CDR3 protein: CASSPGGGGVWSPTIEQFF
CDR3 DNA: TGTGCCAGCAGTCCGGGTGGGGGAGGGGTATGGTCACCCACTATTGAGCAGTTCTTC

clone size: -
V gene: TRBV9
D gene: -
J gene: TRBJ2-2
CDR3 protein: CASRAREKGTGELFF
CDR3 DNA: TGTGCCAGCAGGGCACGGGAAAAAGGGACCGGGGAGCTGTTTTTT

clone size: -
V gene: TRBV9
D gene: -
J gene: TRBJ2-5
CDR3 protein: CASSGGGDQETQYF
CDR3 DNA: TGTGCCAGCAGCGGAGGGGGAGACCAAGAGACCCAGTACTTC

clone size: -
V gene: TRBV6-5
D gene: TRBD1
J gene: TRBJ2-7
CDR3 protein: CASSNAGGEQYF
CDR3 DNA: TGTGCCAGCAGTAACGCAGGGGGAGAGCAGTACTTC

clone size: -
V gene: TRBV7-9
D gene: -
J gene: TRBJ1-5
CDR3 protein: CASSLTGPTQPQHF
CDR3 DNA: TGTGCCAGCAGCTTAACAGGCCCCACGCAGCCCCAGCATTTT

clone size: -
V gene: TRBV15
D gene: TRBD1
J gene: TRBJ2-7
CDR3 protein: CATSRENRGTYEQYF
CDR3 DNA: TGTGCCACCAGCAGAGAGAACAGGGGAACCTACGAGCAGTACTTC

clone size: -
V gene: TRBV19
D gene: -
J gene: TRBJ1-5
CDR3 protein: CASRTGTSNQPQHF
CDR3 DNA: TGTGCCAGTAGGACCGGGACAAGCAATCAGCCCCAGCATTTT

clone size: -
V gene: TRBV7-3
D gene: TRBD2
J gene: TRBJ2-2
CDR3 protein: CASRLAGDTGELFF
CDR3 DNA: TGTGCCAGCCGACTAGCGGGAGACACCGGGGAGCTGTTTTTT

clone size: -
V gene: TRBV2
D gene: -
J gene: TRBJ1-2
CDR3 protein: CASTEQGPDLYGYTF
CDR3 DNA: TGTGCCAGCACCGAACAGGGTCCGGATCTCTATGGCTACACCTTC

clone size: -
V gene: TRBV4-3
D gene: -
J gene: TRBJ2-7
CDR3 protein: CASSQVVLGQSAYEQYF
CDR3 DNA: TGCGCCAGCAGCCAAGTGGTCCTGGGCCAATCCGCCTACGAGCAGTACTTC

clone size: few
V gene: TRBV27
D gene: TRBD1
J gene: TRBJ2-3
CDR3 protein: CASRTYTRGRSTDTQYF
CDR3 DNA: TGTGCCAGCAGGACGTATACCAGGGGGCGTAGCACAGATACGCAGTATTTT

clone size: once
V gene: TRBV7-8
D gene: TRBD1
J gene: TRBJ2-7
CDR3 protein: CASSSWTGTYEQYF
CDR3 DNA: TGTGCCAGCAGCTCCTGGACAGGAACCTACGAGCAGTACTTC

clone size: few
V gene: TRBV14
D gene: -
J gene: TRBJ1-6
CDR3 protein: CASSQVGSSPLHF
CDR3 DNA: TGTGCCAGCAGCCAAGTGGGGAGTTCACCCCTCCACTTT

clone size: few
V gene: TRBV4-3
D gene: TRBD2
J gene: TRBJ2-7
CDR3 protein: CASSQDMASGIYEQYF
CDR3 DNA: TGCGCCAGCAGCCAAGATATGGCTAGCGGTATCTACGAGCAGTACTTC

clone size: -
V gene: TRBV13
D gene: TRBD2
J gene: TRBJ2-7
CDR3 protein: CASSLSGTSLNEQYF
CDR3 DNA: TGTGCCAGCAGCTTATCCGGGACTAGCCTCAACGAGCAGTACTTC

clone size: -
V gene: TRBV6-6
D gene: -
J gene: TRBJ1-5
CDR3 protein: CASTSGDQPQHF
CDR3 DNA: TGTGCCAGCACATCAGGGGATCAGCCCCAGCATTTT

clone size: -
V gene: TRBV21-1
D gene: -
J gene: TRBJ2-7
CDR3 protein: CASSKAGTHYEQYF
CDR3 DNA: TGTGCCAGCAGCAAAGCCGGGACACACTACGAGCAGTACTTC

clone size: few
V gene: TRBV9
D gene: TRBD2
J gene: TRBJ2-1
CDR3 protein: CASSVTLAGAYNEQFF
CDR3 DNA: TGTGCCAGCAGCGTAACTTTAGCGGGGGCCTACAATGAGCAGTTCTTC

clone size: -
V gene: TRBV6-1
D gene: TRBD1
J gene: TRBJ2-7
CDR3 protein: CASSEKAQGAQYEQYF
CDR3 DNA: TGTGCCAGCAGTGAAAAGGCTCAGGGGGCACAGTACGAGCAGTACTTC

clone size: -
V gene: TRBV6-6
D gene: TRBD1
J gene: TRBJ2-4
CDR3 protein: CASSYQGVVAKNIQYF
CDR3 DNA: TGTGCCAGCAGTTACCAGGGGGTAGTAGCCAAAAACATTCAGTACTTC

clone size: -
V gene: TRBV7-9
D gene: -
J gene: TRBJ1-1
CDR3 protein: CSSSLSRDTEAFF
CDR3 DNA: TGTTCCAGCAGCTTATCCAGGGACACTGAAGCTTTCTTT

clone size: -
V gene: TRBV28
D gene: -
J gene: TRBJ1-1
CDR3 protein: CASSLSQDMNTEAFF
CDR3 DNA: TGTGCCAGCAGTTTATCTCAGGATATGAACACTGAAGCTTTCTTT

clone size: -
V gene: TRBV6-6
D gene: -
J gene: TRBJ2-3
CDR3 protein: CASSYRAGVTQYF
CDR3 DNA: TGTGCCAGCAGTTACAGAGCAGGGGTTACGCAGTATTTT

clone size: -
V gene: TRBV29-1
D gene: TRBD1
J gene: TRBJ2-1
CDR3 protein: CSVELRDRHDNEQFF
CDR3 DNA: TGCAGCGTCGAACTCCGGGACAGGCACGACAATGAGCAGTTCTTC

clone size: -
V gene: TRBV9
D gene: -
J gene: TRBJ2-5
CDR3 protein: CASSVSETQYF
CDR3 DNA: TGTGCCAGCAGCGTTTCGGAGACCCAGTACTTC

clone size: -
V gene: TRBV27
D gene: -
J gene: TRBJ2-7
CDR3 protein: CASSSFPRPRGYEQYF
CDR3 DNA: TGTGCCAGCAGTTCCTTCCCCAGGCCCCGGGGTTACGAGCAGTACTTC

clone size: -
V gene: TRBV6-6
D gene: TRBD1
J gene: TRBJ1-1
CDR3 protein: CASSDGTALSLFF
CDR3 DNA: TGTGCCAGCAGTGACGGGACAGCCCTCAGCCTTTTCTTT

clone size: -
V gene: TRBV9
D gene: -
J gene: TRBJ2-2
CDR3 protein: CASSERSQTNTGELFF
CDR3 DNA: TGTGCCAGCAGCGAGAGGAGTCAGACGAACACCGGGGAGCTGTTTTTT

clone size: -
V gene: TRBV28
D gene: -
J gene: TRBJ1-5
CDR3 protein: CASSFGEGLGNQPQHF
CDR3 DNA: TGTGCCAGCAGTTTTGGGGAGGGCCTCGGCAATCAGCCCCAGCATTTT

clone size: -
V gene: TRBV5-1
D gene: TRBD1
J gene: TRBJ1-1
CDR3 protein: CASSFAFLGGVTEAFF
CDR3 DNA: TGCGCCAGCAGCTTTGCATTTCTAGGGGGCGTCACTGAAGCTTTCTTT

clone size: -
V gene: TRBV5-4
D gene: TRBD1
J gene: TRBJ1-4
CDR3 protein: CASSPYTPGQRNEKLFF
CDR3 DNA: TGTGCCAGCAGCCCGTATACCCCGGGACAGCGGAATGAAAAACTGTTTTTT

clone size: medium-sized
V gene: TRBV29-1
D gene: -
J gene: TRBJ2-7
CDR3 protein: CSVDSGDSYEQYF
CDR3 DNA: TGCAGCGTTGATTCCGGGGACTCCTACGAGCAGTACTTC

clone size: once
V gene: TRBV6-1
D gene: TRBD1
J gene: TRBJ1-6
CDR3 protein: CASSDETGGGSPLHF
CDR3 DNA: TGTGCCAGCAGTGATGAGACAGGGGGCGGCTCACCCCTCCACTTT

clone size: -
V gene: TRBV6-4
D gene: -
J gene: TRBJ1-2
CDR3 protein: CASSPNSNTNYGYTF
CDR3 DNA: TGTGCCAGCAGCCCCAACAGCAATACTAACTATGGCTACACCTTC

clone size: few
V gene: TRBV7-9
D gene: -
J gene: TRBJ1-2
CDR3 protein: CASSLEGPGGKGYTF
CDR3 DNA: TGTGCCAGCAGCTTAGAAGGTCCGGGGGGTAAAGGCTACACCTTC

clone size: -
V gene: TRBV7-2
D gene: -
J gene: TRBJ2-7
CDR3 protein: CASSLLATAEQYF
CDR3 DNA: TGTGCCAGCAGCCTCTTGGCCACAGCCGAGCAGTACTTC

clone size: -
V gene: TRBV5-4
D gene: -
J gene: TRBJ2-1
CDR3 protein: CASSFDLSSYNEQFF
CDR3 DNA: TGTGCCAGCAGCTTTGATCTTAGCTCCTACAATGAGCAGTTCTTC

clone size: -
V gene: TRBV5-1
D gene: TRBD1
J gene: TRBJ2-3
CDR3 protein: CASSLTGGFTDTQYF
CDR3 DNA: TGCGCCAGCAGCTTGACAGGGGGCTTCACAGATACGCAGTATTTT

clone size: once
V gene: TRBV19
D gene: TRBD1
J gene: TRBJ2-2
CDR3 protein: CASLQGVSGELFF
CDR3 DNA: TGTGCCAGCCTCCAGGGGGTCTCCGGGGAGCTGTTTTTT

clone size: -
V gene: TRBV7-2
D gene: -
J gene: TRBJ2-1
CDR3 protein: CASSLRGSPYNEQFF
CDR3 DNA: TGTGCCAGCAGCTTACGTGGGAGTCCCTACAATGAGCAGTTCTTC

clone size: few
V gene: TRBV7-9
D gene: -
J gene: TRBJ2-7
CDR3 protein: CASSLKGGAAYEQYF
CDR3 DNA: TGTGCCAGCAGCTTAAAAGGGGGGGCCGCCTACGAGCAGTACTTC

clone size: -
V gene: TRBV21-1
D gene: -
J gene: TRBJ2-2
CDR3 protein: CASPRCRRIGARAANTGELFF
CDR3 DNA: TGTGCCAGCCCACGTTGCAGACGGATTGGGGCCAGGGCGGCGAACACCGGGGAGCTGTTTTTT

clone size: few
V gene: TRBV27
D gene: -
J gene: TRBJ1-5
CDR3 protein: CASSLRDNQPQHF
CDR3 DNA: TGTGCCAGCAGTTTGAGGGACAATCAGCCCCAGCATTTT

clone size: -
V gene: TRBV5-1
D gene: -
J gene: TRBJ1-1
CDR3 protein: CASSLGTGNTEAFF
CDR3 DNA: TGCGCCAGCAGCTTGGGCACCGGGAACACTGAAGCTTTCTTT